This T cell receptor (beta chain) came from a study of blood T cells in healthy people across ages. Study conclusions and caveats: Reliance upon unsorted PBMCs precluded definitive naive versus antigen-experienced comparison.

Combining a sample-barcoded 5' primer with a J-beta primer mix, a second PCR ran for roughly 7 to 12 cycles. Each cDNA molecule was tagged by a template-switch adaptor with 12 random nucleotides. TCRdb reprocessed the 5' RACE reads via MiXCR and lists one record per CDR3 protein. The sample shows around 940,000 distinct CDR3 sequences, roughly 51% of them seen only once. Each donor gave approximately 9.7 milliliters of peripheral blood. As regards this clonotype: No antigen is known for it.

Unmatched junction bases numbered 16, after V lost 4 bases and J lost 8 bases. In germline, CDR1 is MGHRA, CDR2 YSYEKL. The CDR3 totals 16 residues. The sample consisted of blood. The rearrangement joins TRBV4-1 to TRBJ1-2; 7 bases line up with TRBD1. The sequence was obtained from a woman aged 60 to 75 in good health. The CDR3 DNA sequence: TGCGCCAGCAGCCCAGTAGGAGGGGGCGCGGTGGAGGGCTACACCTTC. This codes for CASSPVGGGAVEGYTF.